This T cell receptor (beta chain) was sequenced for a study of T cell responses to AZD1222 COVID-19 vaccine (dated by TCRdb to about 2021). With respect to the entire study: Because spike-specific TCR depth and breadth did not differ between the two schedules, AZD1222 recipients who got a second dose at roughly 4 weeks were pooled with those who got a second dose at roughly 12 weeks. TCR sequencing covered roughly 230 trial participants: 200 to 220 given two doses of AZD1222 and 26 given two doses of MenACWY control vaccine. Enrollment into the trials was organized by age into subgroups of 18-55, 56-69 and 70-plus years, and those subgroups contained approximately 150, 30 and 60 TCR-sequenced participants, respectively. The full study reports these points: Vaccine-associated CD4 TCRs spanned the whole spike protein, with dominant responses in regions 160-218 and 743-854. No day 14 peak-response samples were available, so repertoires were characterized only after the peak T cell response. Participants were mostly white British and included more females than males, and it was suggested by the authors that clonal diversity may have been underestimated. Epitopes outside the regions mutated in the B.1.351 and B.1.1.7 variants were reportedly recognized by nearly half of the unique spike-specific TCRs. The 56-69-year group was small, and its depth increase did not reach significance, likely because of low power. Conclusions about previously exposed vaccinees are limited, since just five or six AZD1222 recipients were seropositive for SARS-CoV-2 at baseline. After two AZD1222 doses, both the breadth and the depth of spike-specific TCRs were significantly higher than at day 0 and than in MenACWY recipients.

The cysteine opens and the phenylalanine closes a CDR3 of 12 amino acids. Of the read, only the CDR3 DNA is kept; its 36 bases are in frame from base 1. The germline ends are 11 bases apart after V is trimmed by 5 bases and J by 6 bases. CDR1 is given as PRHDT and CDR2 as FYEKMQ, both from the germline V gene (reference sequence). This clone was counted once. The antigen it recognizes is unknown. Base qualities were left out, and no much larger clone turns up one base away. The CDR3 regions of human TCRbeta chains were subjected to immunosequencing. In the original analysis: Repertoire TCRs were matched against a reference library of SARS-CoV-2-specific TCRs generated with the MIRA antigen-specificity platform. Breadth was defined as the fraction of unique TCRs that were SARS-CoV-2-associated, and depth was defined as the fraction of total T cells that were SARS-CoV-2-associated. Using the MIRA data, each spike-specific TCR was assigned both to the spike region to which the TCR was reactive and to a CD4 or CD8 class. Log10-transformed breadth and depth values were compared by one-way ANOVA with Sidak's multiple comparisons tests. TCRdb re-hosts the immuneACCESS table, in-frame sequences only. Its copies lack some clones; in the studies checked, an unresolved V gene accounts for under half of them, and the cause for the rest is not known. Clone size and the V and J calls come from that table; the DNA yielded D and trimming. Present in this sample are about 110,000 clones, just over 85% of which were seen just once. Clones ranked in the top ten supply about 7.8% of the sample.

The time point label corresponds to: baseline before first vaccination. The vaccinee samples were drawn from two UK trials, COV001 and COV002, one of which was a single-blind randomized controlled phase 2/3 trial testing AZD1222 (ChAdOx1 nCoV-19) in healthy adults. For TCRbeta chain sequencing, PBMC samples were collected from trial participants at day 0 and at day 28 after the second dose. This receptor was identified in an adult in good health. This material consisted of peripheral blood, taken on day 0 of AZD1222 vaccination. The V gene is TRBV13 and the J gene is TRBJ2-7; the D gene remains uncertain. At the DNA level, the sequence is TGTGCCAGCAGCCCCATTTGGGGCGAGCAGTACTTC. It translates as CASSPIWGEQYF.